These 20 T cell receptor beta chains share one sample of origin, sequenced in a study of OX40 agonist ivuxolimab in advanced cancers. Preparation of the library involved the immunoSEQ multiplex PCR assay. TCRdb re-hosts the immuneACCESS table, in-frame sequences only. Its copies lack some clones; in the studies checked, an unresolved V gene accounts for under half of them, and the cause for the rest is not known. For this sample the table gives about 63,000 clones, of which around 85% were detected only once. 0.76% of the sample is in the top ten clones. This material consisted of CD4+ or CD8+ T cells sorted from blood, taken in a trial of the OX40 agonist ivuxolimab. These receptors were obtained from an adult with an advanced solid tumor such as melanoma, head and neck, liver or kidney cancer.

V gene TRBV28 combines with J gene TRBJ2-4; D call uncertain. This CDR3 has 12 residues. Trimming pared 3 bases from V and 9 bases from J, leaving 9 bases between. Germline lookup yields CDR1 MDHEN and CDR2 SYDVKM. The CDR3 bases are TGTGCCAGCAGTTTCTCCAGAGGCATTCAGTACTTC. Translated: CASSFSRGIQYF. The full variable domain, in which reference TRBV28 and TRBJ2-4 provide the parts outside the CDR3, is DVKVTQSSRYLVKRTGEKVFLECVQDMDHENMFWYRQDPGLGLRLIYFSYDVKMKEKGDIPEGYSVSREKKERFSLILESASTNQTSMYLCASSFSRGIQYFGAGTRLSVL.

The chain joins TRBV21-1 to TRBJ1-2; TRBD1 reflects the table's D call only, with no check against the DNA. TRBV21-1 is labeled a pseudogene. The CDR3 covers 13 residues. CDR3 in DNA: TGTGCCAGCAGCAAAGGGGGCAGCTATGGCTACACCTTC. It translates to CASSKGGSYGYTF.

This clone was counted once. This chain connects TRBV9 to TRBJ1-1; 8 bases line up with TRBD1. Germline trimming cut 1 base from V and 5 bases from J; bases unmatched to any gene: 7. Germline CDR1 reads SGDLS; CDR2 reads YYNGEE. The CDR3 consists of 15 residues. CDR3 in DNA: TGTGCCAGCAGCGTATCGACAGGGGTGAGGACTGAAGCTTTCTTT. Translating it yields CASSVSTGVRTEAFF.

The CDR3 DNA reads as TGCGCCAGCAGCTCGGCAACCCAGGGGATCCAAGAGACCCAGTACTTC. Protein product: CASSSATQGIQETQYF. V and J are TRBV5-1 and TRBJ2-5; D possibly corresponds to TRBD1 (6 bases). This CDR3 has 16 residues. Per germline, CDR1 SGHRS and CDR2 YFSETQ. V was cut by 3 bases and J by 1 base, with 16 bases left in between. The entire variable domain, with the rest obtained from reference TRBV5-1 and TRBJ2-5, is as follows: KAGVTQTPRYLIKTRGQQVTLSCSPISGHRSVSWYQQTPGQGLQFLFEYFSETQRNKGNFPGRFSGRQFSNSRSEMNVSTLELGDSALYLCASSSATQGIQETQYFGPGTRLLVL.

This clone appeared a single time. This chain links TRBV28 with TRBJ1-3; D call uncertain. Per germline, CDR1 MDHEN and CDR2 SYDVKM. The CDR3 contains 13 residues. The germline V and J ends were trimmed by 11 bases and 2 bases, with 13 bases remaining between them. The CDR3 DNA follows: TGTGCCGCCAAGCGGACCCCTGGAAACACCATATATTTT. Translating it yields CAAKRTPGNTIYF.

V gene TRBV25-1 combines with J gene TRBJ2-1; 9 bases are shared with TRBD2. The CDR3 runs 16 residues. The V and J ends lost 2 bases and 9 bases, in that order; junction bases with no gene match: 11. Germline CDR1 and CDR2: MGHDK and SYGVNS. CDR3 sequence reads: CASSEGASGVGGEQFF. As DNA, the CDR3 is TGTGCCAGCAGTGAAGGGGCTAGCGGGGTGGGCGGTGAGCAGTTCTTC.

CDR3 in amino acids: CASSVVQGPGQPQHF. CDR3 DNA: TGTGCCAGCAGTGTCGTGCAGGGCCCTGGGCAGCCCCAGCATTTT. V is TRBV6-5 and J is TRBJ1-5; D is perhaps TRBD1 (5 bases). This CDR3 is 15 amino acids long. Germline CDR1 reads MNHEY; CDR2 reads SVGAGI. V gave up 5 bases and J gave up 7 bases, with 18 bases separating them.

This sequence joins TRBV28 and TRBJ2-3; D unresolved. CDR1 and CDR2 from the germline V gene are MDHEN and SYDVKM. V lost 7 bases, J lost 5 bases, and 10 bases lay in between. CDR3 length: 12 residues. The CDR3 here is CASNTRVDTQYF. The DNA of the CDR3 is TGTGCCAGCAATACAAGGGTAGATACGCAGTATTTT.

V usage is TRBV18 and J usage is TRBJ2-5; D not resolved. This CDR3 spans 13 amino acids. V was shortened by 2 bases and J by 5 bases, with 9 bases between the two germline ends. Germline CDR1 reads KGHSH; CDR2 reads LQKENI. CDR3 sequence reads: CASSPTRSETQYF. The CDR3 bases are TGTGCCAGCTCACCAACCAGGTCGGAGACCCAGTACTTC.

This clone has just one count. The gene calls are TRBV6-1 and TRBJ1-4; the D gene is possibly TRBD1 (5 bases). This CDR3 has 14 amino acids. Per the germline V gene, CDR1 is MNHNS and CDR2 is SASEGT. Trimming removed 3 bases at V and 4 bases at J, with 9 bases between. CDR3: CASSDRGLNEKLFF. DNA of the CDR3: TGTGCCAGCAGTGATCGGGGACTTAATGAAAAACTGTTTTTT.

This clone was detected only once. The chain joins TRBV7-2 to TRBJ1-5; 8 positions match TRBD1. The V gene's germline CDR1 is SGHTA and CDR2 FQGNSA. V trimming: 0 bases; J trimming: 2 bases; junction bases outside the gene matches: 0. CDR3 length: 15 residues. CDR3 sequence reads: CASSLAGQGNQPQHF. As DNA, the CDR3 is TGTGCCAGCAGCTTAGCGGGACAGGGCAATCAGCCCCAGCATTTT.

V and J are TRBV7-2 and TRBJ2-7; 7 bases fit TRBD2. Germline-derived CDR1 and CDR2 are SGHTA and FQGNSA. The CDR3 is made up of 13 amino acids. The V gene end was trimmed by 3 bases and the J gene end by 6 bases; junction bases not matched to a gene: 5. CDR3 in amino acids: CASSFDGRREQYF. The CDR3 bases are TGTGCCAGCAGCTTTGACGGGAGGCGCGAGCAGTACTTC.

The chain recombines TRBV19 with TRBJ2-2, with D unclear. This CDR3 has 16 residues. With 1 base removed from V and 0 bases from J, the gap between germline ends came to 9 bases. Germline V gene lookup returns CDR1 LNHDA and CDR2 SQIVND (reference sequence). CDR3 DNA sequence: TGTGCCAGTAGTATAGGTTCGTTCGCGAACACCGGGGAGCTGTTTTTT. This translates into CASSIGSFANTGELFF.

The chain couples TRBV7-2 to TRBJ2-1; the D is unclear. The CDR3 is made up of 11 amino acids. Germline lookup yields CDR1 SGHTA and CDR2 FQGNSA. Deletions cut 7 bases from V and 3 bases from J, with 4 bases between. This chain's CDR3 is CASTVYNEQFF. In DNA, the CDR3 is TGTGCCAGCACCGTCTACAATGAGCAGTTCTTC.

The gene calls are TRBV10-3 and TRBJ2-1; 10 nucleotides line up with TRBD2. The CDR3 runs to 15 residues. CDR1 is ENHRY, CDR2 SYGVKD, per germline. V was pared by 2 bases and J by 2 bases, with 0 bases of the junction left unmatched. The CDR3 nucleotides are TGTGCCATCAGTGAGACTAGCGGGACCTACAATGAGCAGTTCTTC. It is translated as CAISETSGTYNEQFF.

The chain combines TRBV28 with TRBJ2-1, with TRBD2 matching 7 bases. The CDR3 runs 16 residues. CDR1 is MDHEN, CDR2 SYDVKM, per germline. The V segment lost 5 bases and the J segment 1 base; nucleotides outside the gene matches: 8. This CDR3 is CASSPPASGSYNEQFF. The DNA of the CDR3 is TGTGCCAGCAGTCCGCCTGCTAGCGGTTCCTACAATGAGCAGTTCTTC.

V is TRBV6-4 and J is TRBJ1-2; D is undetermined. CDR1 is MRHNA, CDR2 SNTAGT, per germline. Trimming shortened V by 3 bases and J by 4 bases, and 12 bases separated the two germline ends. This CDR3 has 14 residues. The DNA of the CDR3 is TGTGCCAGCAGTGATCCGTTCCCGCCCTATGGCTACACCTTC. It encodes CASSDPFPPYGYTF.

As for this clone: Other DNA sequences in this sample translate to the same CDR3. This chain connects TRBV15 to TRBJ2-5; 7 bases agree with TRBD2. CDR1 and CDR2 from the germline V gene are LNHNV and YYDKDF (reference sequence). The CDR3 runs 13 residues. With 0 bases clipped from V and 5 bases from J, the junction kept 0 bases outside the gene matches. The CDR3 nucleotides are TGTGCCACCAGCAGAGACGGGAGGGAGACCCAGTACTTC. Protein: CATSRDGRETQYF.

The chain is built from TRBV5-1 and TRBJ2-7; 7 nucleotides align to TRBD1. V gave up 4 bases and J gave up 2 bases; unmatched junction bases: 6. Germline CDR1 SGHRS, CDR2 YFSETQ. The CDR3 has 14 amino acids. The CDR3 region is CASSQTGAPYEQYF. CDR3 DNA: TGCGCCAGCAGCCAAACAGGGGCCCCCTACGAGCAGTACTTC.

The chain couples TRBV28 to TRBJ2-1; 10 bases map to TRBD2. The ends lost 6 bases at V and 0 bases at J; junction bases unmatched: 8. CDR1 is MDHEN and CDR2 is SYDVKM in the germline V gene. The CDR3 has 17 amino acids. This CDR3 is CASRPTSGVYSYNEQFF. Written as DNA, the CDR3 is TGTGCCAGCAGACCAACTAGCGGGGTTTACTCCTACAATGAGCAGTTCTTC.